This is a list of T cell receptor beta chains from one sample in a study of human T cells and chemical hapten exposure. Via MiXCR, TCRdb re-called the RACE reads, giving one row per CDR3 protein. The sample records tens of thousands of distinct CDR3 sequences, 12% being singletons. The sample here was whole blood, taken in connection with sensitization to the hapten diphenylcyclopropenone (DPC). These receptors all come from a woman aged 60 to 75 with alopecia areata. Some clones in this sample may be carry-over from other donors' samples. Both conserved end residues are part of each CDR3.

v_gene	j_gene	len	CDR3aa
TRBV10-3	TRBJ1-1	12	CAISGDGAEAFF
TRBV19	TRBJ1-4	15	CASSTQASWGEKLFF
TRBV11-2	TRBJ1-3	15	CASSEGTYSGNTIYF
TRBV6-2/TRBV6-3	TRBJ1-2	11	CASSEGYGYTF
TRBV9	TRBJ1-1	16	CASSVGETGVNTEAFF
TRBV29-1	TRBJ2-7	12	CSYRGQAYEQYF
TRBV20-1	TRBJ2-7	16	CSDPGHPPGRSYEQYF
TRBV24-1	TRBJ2-2	15	CATSDLGTGSGELFF
TRBV11-2	TRBJ2-3	12	CASSTEGNTQYF
TRBV2	TRBJ1-5	16	CASRKQGGYSNQPQHF
TRBV29-1	TRBJ1-6	15	CSVADRTGGNSPLHF
TRBV3-1	TRBJ1-2	14	CASSPGRSLYGYTF
TRBV11-2	TRBJ2-1	15	CASSIGQGPYNEQFF
TRBV21-1	TRBJ1-2	13	CASSNSRFYGYTF
TRBV12-3/TRBV12-4	TRBJ2-5	12	CASSPSPRTQYF
TRBV6-1	TRBJ2-3	16	CASSLWVQGATDTQYF
TRBV7-9	TRBJ1-5	13	CASSLYLNQPQHF
TRBV18	TRBJ2-3	14	CASSLRTSSDTQYF
TRBV6-5	TRBJ1-2	13	CASSYDRGIKISF
TRBV9	TRBJ2-1	15	CASSGGQGFYNEQFF
TRBV5-4	TRBJ1-4	15	CASSEKGSANEKLFF
TRBV19	TRBJ2-2	16	CASTQGANSNTGELFF
TRBV29-1	TRBJ1-2	12	CSVEGQPYGYTF
TRBV29-1	TRBJ2-2	13	CSADPGTSGELFF
TRBV29-1	TRBJ2-4	15	CSVIGFGEAKNIQYF
TRBV2	TRBJ1-2	12	CASSEWARGYTF
TRBV3-1	TRBJ2-1	14	CASRLSGGPGEQFF
TRBV5-4	TRBJ2-1	15	CASSPGGGSYNEQFF
TRBV4-1	TRBJ2-1	16	CASSQDDLPPYNEQFF
TRBV10-3	TRBJ1-2	13	CAISNGQGDGYTF
TRBV10-3	TRBJ1-4	14	CAISLGQEEEKLFF
TRBV20-1	TRBJ2-2	15	CSVSGTDTNTGELFF
TRBV3-1	TRBJ1-1	15	CASSQVVGVRSQAFF
TRBV5-5	TRBJ1-5	13	CASSLGGHQPQHF
TRBV19	TRBJ1-4	13	CASRRDSREKLFF
TRBV3-1	TRBJ2-1	19	CASSSLEGLAGSSYNEQFF
TRBV2	TRBJ1-5	15	CASRSETGNNQPQHF
TRBV12-3/TRBV12-4	TRBJ1-1	15	CASSLFGGLNTEAFF
TRBV7-9	TRBJ2-1	16	CASSFVGLAGGDEQFF
TRBV18	TRBJ2-1	12	CASSTPSGEQFF
TRBV6-5	TRBJ2-2	14	CASGGTAGTGELFF
TRBV6-4	TRBJ1-2	14	CASRSGTGTYGYTF
TRBV20-1	TRBJ1-1	14	CSAIELGGGTEAFF
TRBV11-2	TRBJ1-2	15	CASSETLAGGYGYTF
TRBV18	TRBJ1-2	14	CASSPPNTGVGYTF
TRBV2	TRBJ1-5	14	CASSDVANNQPQHF
TRBV10-2	TRBJ1-1	14	CASSENRGRTQAFF
TRBV27	TRBJ1-2	12	CASKTGAAGYTF
TRBV29-1	TRBJ1-2	11	CSVGDSTGYTF
TRBV29-1	TRBJ1-4	13	CSVVHRANEKLFF
TRBV29-1	TRBJ1-2	13	CSVVPPALYGYTF